This T cell receptor beta chain was documented in a study of T-cell reconstitution after alpha-beta-depleted transplantation in children. This clonotype was found many times. The germline V gene encodes CDR1 DFQATT and CDR2 SNEGSKA (reference sequence). V was clipped by 3 bases and J by 3 bases; unmatched bases: 8. This CDR3 has 16 residues. Unique molecular identifiers were used to barcode this TCRbeta library. TCRdb re-called the PCR reads with MiXCR, one entry per CDR3 protein. The sample has approximately 190,000 distinct CDR3 sequences, about 6% seen once. J is TRBJ2-1 and V is TRBV20-1, with 10 bases aligning to TRBD2. The sequences come from PBMCs, collected before TCRalphabeta/CD19-depleted stem cell transplant. This clonotype was sampled from a girl less than two years old with combined immunodeficiency, due to receive a stem cell transplant. DNA of the CDR3: TGCAGTGCTAGGAAAACTAGCGGGGCCCACTACAATGAGCAGTTCTTC. Its translation is CSARKTSGAHYNEQFF.